The rows below give T cell receptor beta chains drawn from one sample of a study of identical twins. TCRdb used MiXCR to reprocess the 5' RACE reads, holding one entry per CDR3 protein. The data show about 890,000 distinct CDR3 sequences, approximately 13% seen once. This same sample was also taken into another study, of yellow fever vaccine responses in identical twins.

Sequenced: PBMCs. The receptor set was obtained from a woman aged 18 to 35 in good health. Each CDR3 is given without its conserved first and last residue. Fields, in order: CDR3 protein, V gene.

ASTGADSNQPQH	TRBV2
ASSRDSDIEQF	TRBV6-2/TRBV6-3
ASTRQGAQTYEQY	TRBV2
GSSVLRRGRTDTQY	TRBV2
ASSSPGLASDTQY	TRBV7-6
ASSLKPAGGPSTDTQY	TRBV11-1
ASSQETPRHT	TRBV3-1
ASSSSTGRTEAF	TRBV12-3/TRBV12-4
SAIGSKRENTDTQY	TRBV20-1
ASSSGTVGAEAF	TRBV7-9
SAGWTEAF	TRBV20-1
SAREASGGYQETQY	TRBV20-1
ASSSAGGRIGEQY	TRBV12-3/TRBV12-4
ASSLSTRPRDEQF	TRBV7-9
AIGQRDSSYNEQF	TRBV10-3